These 16 T cell receptor beta chains came from one sample sequenced in a study of a mutant IDH1 vaccine in newly diagnosed glioma. Their cognate antigens are unknown. Time point of the sample: week 23, last vaccination. In every dose of vaccine, 300 ug of mutant IDH1 20-mer peptide was given alongside topical imiquimod. Profiled with immunoSEQ multiplex PCR; TCRdb holds only in-frame clones, not every one. The data hold approximately 37,000 clones, with about 76% observed a single time. The sequences come from PBMCs, collected from a glioma patient whose treatment included an IDH1 peptide vaccine. All receptors derive from a man between 45 and 60 years old with glioma.

This chain joins TRBV5-1 and TRBJ2-3, with TRBD2 matching 7 bases. The CDR3 consists of 15 residues. V lost 1 base, J lost 5 bases, and 7 bases stayed unmatched. In germline, CDR1 is SGHRS, CDR2 YFSETQ. CDR3 protein: CASSLIGGGLDTQYF. CDR3 nucleotide sequence: TGCGCCAGCAGCTTGATTGGCGGGGGACTAGATACGCAGTATTTT.

This clone was seen a few times. The gene calls are TRBV10-3 and TRBJ1-3; 7 nucleotides agree with TRBD1. With 11 bases clipped from V and 4 bases from J, the junction kept 8 bases outside the gene matches. In germline, CDR1 is ENHRY, CDR2 SYGVKD. This CDR3 is built from 13 residues. In nucleotides, the CDR3 is TGTGCCTCCTACGAGGGACAGGGAAACACCATATATTTT. This codes for CASYEGQGNTIYF.

This chain uses TRBV27 with TRBJ1-6; D possibly corresponds to TRBD1 (5 bases). Between the trimmed V and J ends, which lost 0 bases and 3 bases, there was a span of 18 bases. The germline CDR1 and CDR2 sequences are MNHEY and SMNVEV (reference sequence). This CDR3 region has 19 residues. CDR3 amino acids: CASSLSPPGRAFYNSPLHF. In DNA, the CDR3 is TGTGCCAGCAGTTTATCTCCCCCGGGGCGAGCGTTCTATAATTCACCCCTCCACTTT.

The rearrangement joins TRBV15 to TRBJ2-6; D might be TRBD2 (6 bases). V was cut by 0 bases and J by 0 bases, with 15 bases left in between. From germline, CDR1 is LNHNV and CDR2 YYDKDF (reference sequence). This CDR3 contains 19 residues. The CDR3 nucleotides are TGTGCCACCAGCAGAGATCCGGCGGGATGGGGCTCTGGGGCCAACGTCCTGACTTTC. Its translation is CATSRDPAGWGSGANVLTF.

The chain recombines TRBV6-5 with TRBJ1-1, with D perhaps matching TRBD1 (6 bases). The V gene's germline CDR1 is MNHEY and CDR2 SVGAGI. The V end was cut by 6 bases, the J end by 0 bases, with 11 bases between. This CDR3 contains 14 residues. The CDR3 bases are TGTGCCAGCAGCCCCGGGACATTGAACACTGAAGCTTTCTTT. This gives the protein CASSPGTLNTEAFF.

In its sample, this clone was seen a few times. The J gene is TRBJ1-5, the V gene TRBV15; 7 nucleotides align to TRBD1. The CDR3 has 15 amino acids. Germline V gene data show CDR1 as LNHNV and CDR2 as YYDKDF (reference sequence). The V and J ends lost 4 bases and 3 bases, in that order; junction bases with no gene match: 6. CDR3 sequence reads: CATSTVTGVNQPQHF. CDR3 DNA: TGTGCCACCAGCACAGTCACAGGGGTCAATCAGCCCCAGCATTTT.

The table lists this clone with a few counts. CDR3 sequence: CASSPRQQQAEQYF. In DNA, the CDR3 is TGCGCCAGCAGCCCCAGACAGCAGCAGGCCGAGCAGTACTTC. The chain carries TRBV5-1 and TRBJ2-7, with D possibly matching TRBD1 (5 bases). Trimming left V 4 bases short and J 6 bases short, with 17 bases between. Germline CDR1 and CDR2: SGHRS and YFSETQ. The CDR3 contains 14 residues.

This rearrangement joins TRBV5-4 to TRBJ1-1; D remains ambiguous. Germline-derived CDR1 and CDR2 are SGHNT and YYREEE (reference sequence). V lost 4 bases and J lost 5, with 15 bases in between. This CDR3 contains 14 residues. The CDR3 is CASSLGNARTEAFF. DNA for the CDR3: TGTGCCAGCAGCCTCGGGAATGCGAGGACTGAAGCTTTCTTT. The variable domain in full, with the rest retrieved from reference TRBV5-4 and TRBJ1-1, is ETGVTQSPTHLIKTRGQQVTLRCSSQSGHNTVSWYQQALGQGPQFIFQYYREEENGRGNFPPRFSGLQFPNYSSELNVNALELDDSALYLCASSLGNARTEAFFGQGTRLTVV.

This chain links TRBV27 with TRBJ1-4; 12 bases are a match to TRBD1. CDR1 MNHEY and CDR2 SMNVEV come from the germline V gene (reference sequence). The length of the CDR3 is 14 residues. V was clipped by 6 bases and J by 13 bases; unmatched bases: 9. As DNA, the CDR3 is TGTGCCAGCAGACCGGGACAGGGGGCGGTCGGACTGTTTTTT. It translates to CASRPGQGAVGLFF.

This clone is judged medium-sized. J is TRBJ1-1 and V is TRBV27; a weak D match, TRBD1 (6 bases). Trimming took 1 base from V and 5 from J, leaving 11 bases between them. The CDR3 is 14 amino acids. Germline V gene sequence: CDR1 MNHEY, CDR2 SMNVEV (reference sequence). The CDR3 here is CASSLLQGRTEAFF. CDR3 nucleotide sequence: TGTGCCAGCAGTTTATTGCAGGGGAGAACTGAAGCTTTCTTT.

V gene TRBV7-2 combines with J gene TRBJ1-1, with 9 bases that match TRBD1. There are 15 residues in the CDR3. With 4 bases clipped from V and 1 base from J, the junction kept 4 bases outside the gene matches. From germline, CDR1 is SGHTA and CDR2 FQGNSA. The DNA for the CDR3 is TGTGCCAGCAGCTCCGACAGGGGGAAGAACACTGAAGCTTTCTTT. It specifies CASSSDRGKNTEAFF.

The rearrangement links TRBV5-1 to TRBJ1-1; TRBD1 aligns across 7 bases. The CDR3 spans 15 residues. Germline CDR1 is SGHRS and CDR2 is YFSETQ. J was trimmed by 7 bases and V by 4 bases; bases with no gene match: 13. The CDR3 DNA sequence: TGCGCCAGCAGCGATCAACGACAGGGTAGGTTTGAAGCTTTCTTT. It yields the protein CASSDQRQGRFEAFF. Supplemented by reference TRBV5-1 and TRBJ1-1, the full variable domain reads KAGVTQTPRYLIKTRGQQVTLSCSPISGHRSVSWYQQTPGQGLQFLFEYFSETQRNKGNFPGRFSGRQFSNSRSEMNVSTLELGDSALYLCASSDQRQGRFEAFFGQGTRLTVV.

CDR3 sequence: CAISAGGDEQYF. CDR3 bases: TGTGCCATCAGTGCCGGCGGGGACGAGCAGTACTTC. This rearrangement joins TRBV10-3 to TRBJ2-7; possible D gene TRBD2, 6 bases. Between the trimmed V and J ends, which lost 4 bases and 5 bases, there was a span of 9 bases. Germline V gives CDR1 ENHRY, CDR2 SYGVKD. This CDR3 is built from 12 residues.

The V gene is TRBV27, the J gene TRBJ2-3; D is unresolved. CDR1 is MNHEY and CDR2 is SMNVEV in the germline V gene (reference sequence). This CDR3 contains 12 residues. The ends were cut back, 2 bases at V and 7 bases at J, with 7 bases in the middle. CDR3 sequence: CASSLLGNTQYF. The CDR3 nucleotides are TGTGCCAGCAGTTTACTGGGGAATACGCAGTATTTT.

The rearrangement links TRBV28 to TRBJ2-2; 10 bases are a match to TRBD1. CDR1 and CDR2 (germline): MDHEN, SYDVKM. J gave up 1 base and V 2 bases, and 1 base lay outside the gene matches. CDR3 size: 16 residues. The CDR3 bases are TGTGCCAGCAGTTTAGGACAGGGGGTGAACACCGGGGAGCTGTTTTTT. Its protein product is CASSLGQGVNTGELFF.

This clone is medium-sized by share. This chain links TRBV7-9 with TRBJ1-1; D is uncertain. Per the germline V gene, CDR1 is SEHNR and CDR2 is FQNEAQ (reference sequence). The CDR3 is 12 amino acids. Trimming cost V 8 bases and J 1 base, with 8 bases left between them. This CDR3 reads CASSWGNTEAFF. CDR3 sequence (DNA): TGTGCCAGCTCTTGGGGGAACACTGAAGCTTTCTTT. Full variable domain (missing parts from reference TRBV7-9 and TRBJ1-1): DTGVSQNPRHKITKRGQNVTFRCDPISEHNRLYWYRQTLGQGPEFLTYFQNEAQLEKSRLLSDRFSAERPKGSFSTLEIQRTEQGDSAMYLCASSWGNTEAFFGQGTRLTVV.